Included here is one T cell receptor (beta chain) sequence, with context. The sample belongs to a study of blood T cell repertoires in COVID-19. At the level of the study: In each case, the material was cDNA or gDNA derived from T cells, B-cell-depleted T cells, or PBMCs.

The study drew participants aged roughly 18 to 95 years from some 25 US areas. Symptom resolution, clearance, or two negative PCRs marked donors in Cohort 3 as recovered. TCRdb's copy holds only in-frame clones and misses some; the assay was immunoSEQ multiplex PCR. Counted here are 300,000 to 450,000 clones, 85% to 90% occurring once; the ten biggest clones make up about 1.2%. This CDR3 comprises 14 residues. Trimming stripped 3 bases from V and 7 bases from J, with 12 bases between. CDR1 and CDR2 from the germline V gene are MDHEN and SYDVKM. Sequencing used PBMCs or T cells enriched from blood (not recorded which). This clonotype originated in a woman younger than 30 who had recovered from COVID-19. V usage is TRBV28 and J usage is TRBJ2-2, with D possibly TRBD2 on 6 matching bases. The CDR3 nucleotides read TGTGCCAGCAGTTTGGTCGGGGGACGCGGGGAGCTGTTTTTT. This sequence encodes CASSLVGGRGELFF.